This TCR beta chain emerged from a study of breast tumors, draining lymph nodes, adjacent tissues. Concerning this clonotype: Antigen: not known.

The study, taken as a whole, reports: Compared with basal-like, luminal-like tumors shared significantly more repertoire with nontumor tissue. Tumor TCR diversity was below lymph nodes but above nontumor tissue.

From germline, CDR1 is DFQATT and CDR2 SNEGSKA (reference sequence). The CDR3 extends over 13 amino acids. V trimming: 6 bases; J trimming: 3 bases; junction bases outside the gene matches: 6. TCRdb re-called the multiplex PCR reads with MiXCR, one entry per CDR3 protein. The table lists 12,000 or so distinct CDR3 sequences, about 53% of them singletons. The clonotype was recovered from a female donor with breast cancer. Some clones in this sample may be carry-over from other donors' samples. The V call is TRBV20-1, the J call TRBJ2-7; 9 nucleotides align to TRBD1. Sequencing was carried out using breast tumor tissue. CDR3 amino acids: CSATGQGVYEQYF. The CDR3, as DNA: TGCAGTGCCACGGGACAGGGAGTCTACGAGCAGTACTTC.